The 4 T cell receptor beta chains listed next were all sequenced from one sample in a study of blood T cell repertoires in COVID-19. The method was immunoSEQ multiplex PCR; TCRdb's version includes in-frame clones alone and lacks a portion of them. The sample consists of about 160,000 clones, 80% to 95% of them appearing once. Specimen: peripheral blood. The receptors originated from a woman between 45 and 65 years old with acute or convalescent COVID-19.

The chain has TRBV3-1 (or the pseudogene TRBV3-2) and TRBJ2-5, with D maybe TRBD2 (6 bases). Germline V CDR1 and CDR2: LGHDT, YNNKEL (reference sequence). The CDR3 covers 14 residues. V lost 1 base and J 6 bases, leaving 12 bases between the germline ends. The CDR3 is CASSQVEGRQTQYF. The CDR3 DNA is TGTGCCAGCAGCCAAGTGGAGGGGCGGCAGACCCAGTACTTC.

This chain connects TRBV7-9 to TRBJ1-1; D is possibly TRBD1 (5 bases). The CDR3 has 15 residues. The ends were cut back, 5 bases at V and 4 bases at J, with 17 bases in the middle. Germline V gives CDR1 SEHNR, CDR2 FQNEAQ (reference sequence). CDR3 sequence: CASSHLEGISTEAFF. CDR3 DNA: TGTGCCAGCAGCCACTTGGAGGGGATCAGCACTGAAGCTTTCTTT.

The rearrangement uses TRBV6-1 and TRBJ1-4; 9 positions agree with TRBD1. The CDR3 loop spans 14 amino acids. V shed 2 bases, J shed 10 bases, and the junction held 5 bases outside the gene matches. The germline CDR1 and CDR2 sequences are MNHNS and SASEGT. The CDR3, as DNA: TGTGCCAGCAGTGAATCGGGACAGGGTGGAAAACTGTTTTTT. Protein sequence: CASSESGQGGKLFF.

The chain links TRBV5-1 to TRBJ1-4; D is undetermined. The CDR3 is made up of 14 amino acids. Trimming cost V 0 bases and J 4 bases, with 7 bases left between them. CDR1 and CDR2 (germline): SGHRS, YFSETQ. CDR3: CASSLDGLNEKLFF. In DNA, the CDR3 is TGCGCCAGCAGCTTGGACGGACTTAATGAAAAACTGTTTTTT.